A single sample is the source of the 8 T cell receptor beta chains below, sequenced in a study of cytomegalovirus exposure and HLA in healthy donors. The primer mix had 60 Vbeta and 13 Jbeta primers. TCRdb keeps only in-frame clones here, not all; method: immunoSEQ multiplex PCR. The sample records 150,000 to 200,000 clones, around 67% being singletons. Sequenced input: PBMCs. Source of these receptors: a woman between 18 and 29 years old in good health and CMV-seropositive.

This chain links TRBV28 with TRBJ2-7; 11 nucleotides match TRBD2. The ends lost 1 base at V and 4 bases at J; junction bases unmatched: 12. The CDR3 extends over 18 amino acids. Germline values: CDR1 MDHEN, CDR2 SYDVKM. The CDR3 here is CASSLSRVPGLAAYEQYF. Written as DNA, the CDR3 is TGTGCCAGCAGTTTATCCCGAGTACCGGGACTAGCGGCGTACGAGCAGTACTTC.

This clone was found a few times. CDR3 bases: TGTGCCAGCAGCTTCGTTCGGACAGGAGGAAACTATGGCTACACCTTC. It specifies CASSFVRTGGNYGYTF. The chain is built from TRBV5-6 and TRBJ1-2, with 7 bases lining up with TRBD1. The V gene end was trimmed by 2 bases and the J gene end by 2 bases; junction bases not matched to a gene: 9. This CDR3 has 16 residues. Germline lookup yields CDR1 SGHDT and CDR2 YYEEEE.

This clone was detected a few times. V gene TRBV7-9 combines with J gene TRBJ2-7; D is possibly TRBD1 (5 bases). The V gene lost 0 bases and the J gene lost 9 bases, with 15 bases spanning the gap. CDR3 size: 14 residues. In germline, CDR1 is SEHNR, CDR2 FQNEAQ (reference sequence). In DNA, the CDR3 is TGTGCCAGCAGCTTAGCGAGGCAGGGCCTGGTGCAGTACTTC. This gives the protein CASSLARQGLVQYF.

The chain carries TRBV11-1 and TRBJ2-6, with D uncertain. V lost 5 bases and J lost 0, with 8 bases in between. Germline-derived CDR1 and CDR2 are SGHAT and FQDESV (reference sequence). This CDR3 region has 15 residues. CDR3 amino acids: CASSPSISGANVLTF. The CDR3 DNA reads TGTGCCAGCAGCCCATCCATCTCTGGGGCCAACGTCCTGACTTTC. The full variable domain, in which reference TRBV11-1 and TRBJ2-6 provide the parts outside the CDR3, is EAEVAQSPRYKITEKSQAVAFWCDPISGHATLYWYRQILGQGPELLVQFQDESVVDDSQLPKDRFSAERLKGVDSTLKIQPAELGDSAMYLCASSPSISGANVLTFGAGSRLTVL.

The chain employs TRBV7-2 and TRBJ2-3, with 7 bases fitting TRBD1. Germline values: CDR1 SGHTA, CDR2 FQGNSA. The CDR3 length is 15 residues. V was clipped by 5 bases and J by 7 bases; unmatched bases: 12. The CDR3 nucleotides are TGTGCCAGCAGCCTGCTGGGACAGCTCATGAATACGCAGTATTTT. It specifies CASSLLGQLMNTQYF.

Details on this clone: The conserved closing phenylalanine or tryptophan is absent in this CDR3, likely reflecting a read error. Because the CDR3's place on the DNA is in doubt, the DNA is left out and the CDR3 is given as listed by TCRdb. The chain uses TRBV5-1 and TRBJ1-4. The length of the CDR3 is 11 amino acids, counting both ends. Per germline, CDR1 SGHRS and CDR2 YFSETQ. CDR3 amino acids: CASNHRGGFLR.

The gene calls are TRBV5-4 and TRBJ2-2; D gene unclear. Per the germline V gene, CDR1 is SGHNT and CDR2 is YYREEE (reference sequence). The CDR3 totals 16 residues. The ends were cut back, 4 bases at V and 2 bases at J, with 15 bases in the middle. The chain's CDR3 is CASSPPDSVNTGELFF. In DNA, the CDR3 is TGTGCCAGCAGCCCGCCCGACTCAGTCAACACCGGGGAGCTGTTTTTT.

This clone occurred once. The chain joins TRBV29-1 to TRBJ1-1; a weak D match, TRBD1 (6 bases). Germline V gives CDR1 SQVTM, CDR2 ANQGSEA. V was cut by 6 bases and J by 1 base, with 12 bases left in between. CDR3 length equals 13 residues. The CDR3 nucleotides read TGCAGCGTGCGAAAAGGGGGGAACACTGAAGCTTTCTTT. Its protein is CSVRKGGNTEAFF.